These 19 T cell receptor beta chains came from one sample sequenced in a study of blood T cell repertoires in COVID-19. TCRdb's table, derived via immunoSEQ multiplex PCR, lists solely in-frame clones and lacks some. The data contain 75,000 to 90,000 clones, approximately 89% of them singletons. Source material: peripheral blood. Every receptor here comes from a human donor in a cohort sampled during active COVID-19.

V and J are TRBV18 and TRBJ2-5, with a tentative D call TRBD2 (6 bases). The CDR3 has 14 residues. V lost 0 bases, J lost 4 bases, and 9 bases lay in between. The germline V gene encodes CDR1 KGHSH and CDR2 LQKENI. The CDR3 DNA is TGTGCCAGCTCACCACCTGGGGGAGGAGAGACCCAGTACTTC. Protein product: CASSPPGGGETQYF. Full variable domain (rest looked up from reference TRBV18 and TRBJ2-5): NAGVMQNPRHLVRRRGQEARLRCSPMKGHSHVYWYRQLPEEGLKFMVYLQKENIIDESGMPKERFSAEFPKEGPSILRIQQVVRGDSAAYFCASSPPGGGETQYFGPGTRLLVL.

The chain joins TRBV7-2 to TRBJ1-3; TRBD1 matches at 7 bases. The CDR3 loop spans 17 amino acids. CDR1 is SGHTA, CDR2 FQGNSA, per germline. V was pared by 4 bases and J by 1 base, with 10 bases of the junction left unmatched. The CDR3 is CASSSSAGGFSGNTIYF. The CDR3 DNA sequence: TGTGCCAGCAGCTCCTCGGCAGGGGGATTTTCTGGAAACACCATATATTTT.

This clone has only one observation. The genes are TRBV2 and TRBJ1-2, with 9 bases lining up with TRBD1. Germline V gene sequence: CDR1 SNHLY, CDR2 FYNNEI. V trimming: 5 bases; J trimming: 6 bases; junction bases outside the gene matches: 7. CDR3 length: 14 residues. The CDR3 DNA is TGTGCCAGCAGTATAACAGGGGGCGCAGATGGCTACACCTTC. Translating gives CASSITGGADGYTF.

To note about this clone: The junction shows a germline mismatch at one end, possibly a read error. V is TRBV18 and J is TRBJ1-4; D unresolved. Germline V gene sequence: CDR1 KGHSH, CDR2 LQKENI. The CDR3 contains 15 residues. CDR3 sequence reads: CASSPFGAPNGKLFF. Here the CDR3 DNA reads TGTGCCAGCTCACCATTCGGAGCACCTAATGGAAAACTGTTTTTT. The variable domain in full, completed from reference TRBV18 and TRBJ1-4, reads NAGVMQNPRHLVRRRGQEARLRCSPMKGHSHVYWYRQLPEEGLKFMVYLQKENIIDESGMPKERFSAEFPKEGPSILRIQQVVRGDSAAYFCASSPFGAPNGKLFFGSGTQLSVL.

The genes are TRBV5-1 and TRBJ2-5, with unresolved D. Germline lookup yields CDR1 SGHRS and CDR2 YFSETQ. Trimming left V 0 bases short and J 5 bases short, with 11 bases between. There are 14 residues in the CDR3. The CDR3 bases are TGCGCCAGCAGCTTGGTTCCCGGAGAGGAGACCCAGTACTTC. Translated, it gives CASSLVPGEETQYF.

J is TRBJ2-1 and V is TRBV7-9, with D possibly matching TRBD2 (6 bases). Per germline, CDR1 SEHNR and CDR2 FQNEAQ (reference sequence). Between the trimmed V and J ends, which lost 5 bases and 2 bases, there was a span of 16 bases. This CDR3 region has 16 residues. The chain's CDR3 is CASSPQLSGAYNEQFF. CDR3 DNA sequence: TGTGCCAGCAGCCCCCAGTTATCGGGAGCCTACAATGAGCAGTTCTTC.

This clone was counted a single time. The chain employs TRBV12-3 or TRBV12-4 and TRBJ1-1; D gene unclear. V lost 3 bases and J 7 bases, leaving 9 bases between the germline ends. The length of the CDR3 is 12 residues. The CDR3 DNA reads TGTGCCAGCAGTTTGAGGGCCTTTGAAGCTTTCTTT. This sequence encodes CASSLRAFEAFF.

This clone is a singleton in its sample. The chain has TRBV2 and TRBJ1-2; no definite D call. This CDR3 has 14 amino acids. Germline-derived CDR1 and CDR2 are SNHLY and FYNNEI. V lost 3 bases and J 4 bases, leaving 12 bases between the germline ends. Here the CDR3 reads CASSENTVSYGYTF. CDR3 bases: TGTGCCAGCAGTGAGAATACAGTGAGCTATGGCTACACCTTC.

J is TRBJ2-2 and V is TRBV3-1 (or the pseudogene TRBV3-2); D gene uncertain. The CDR3 runs 14 residues. Per germline, CDR1 LGHDT and CDR2 YNNKEL (reference sequence). V dropped 1 base and J dropped 8 bases, with 11 bases sitting between them. Here the CDR3 reads CASSQAPRVGELFF. CDR3 in DNA: TGTGCCAGCAGCCAAGCTCCACGGGTAGGGGAGCTGTTTTTT.

The chain is built from TRBV5-5 and TRBJ2-5; maybe TRBD2 (6 bases). The CDR3 totals 16 residues. V lost 4 bases to trimming and J lost 5 bases, with 21 bases between them. CDR1 and CDR2 (germline): SGHKS, YYEKEE (reference sequence). The DNA for the CDR3 is TGTGCCAGCAGCCGGGAGTTAGGTAACGCCGGGGAGACCCAGTACTTC. This codes for CASSRELGNAGETQYF.

V and J are TRBV5-1 and TRBJ1-3; a possible D gene is TRBD1 (6 bases). V was trimmed by 4 bases and J by 4 bases, leaving 9 bases between them. The CDR3 has 13 residues. The germline V gene has CDR1 SGHRS and CDR2 YFSETQ. The CDR3 reads CASSQGSGNTIYF. Written as DNA, the CDR3 is TGCGCCAGCAGCCAGGGGAGCGGAAACACCATATATTTT.

This chain links TRBV19 with TRBJ1-3; 8 bases fit TRBD1. Germline V gene sequence: CDR1 LNHDA, CDR2 SQIVND (reference sequence). V lost 5 bases and J lost 4; bases outside the gene matches: 7. The CDR3 totals 15 residues. CDR3 in DNA: TGTGCCAGTAGTTCACAGGGGGTTGCCGGAAACACCATATATTTT. As protein: CASSSQGVAGNTIYF.

The chain combines TRBV11-2 with TRBJ2-5, with D hard to call. The CDR3 totals 13 residues. The germline gives CDR1 SGHAT, CDR2 FQNNGV. The V end lost 1 base, the J end lost 3 bases, and 6 bases lay between the germline ends. The CDR3 DNA sequence: TGTGCCAGCAGCTTAGGAGATGAAGAGACCCAGTACTTC. Amino acid sequence: CASSLGDEETQYF.

This clone came up once. The rearrangement links TRBV6-5 to TRBJ2-7; 7 bases fit TRBD1. Germline lookup yields CDR1 MNHEY and CDR2 SVGAGI. The V and J ends lost 5 bases and 3 bases, in that order; junction bases with no gene match: 10. The CDR3 is 15 amino acids. For the CDR3, the DNA is TGTGCCAGCAGTCCAAGACAGGGACCTAACTACGAGCAGTACTTC. Translated: CASSPRQGPNYEQYF.

This sequence joins TRBV7-2 and TRBJ1-6, with TRBD1 matching 10 bases. Germline CDR1 reads SGHTA; CDR2 reads FQGNSA. Trimming at V came to 3 bases and at J to 9 bases, leaving 2 bases not matched to a gene. This CDR3 spans 14 amino acids. CDR3 loop: CASSLGQGISPLHF. The CDR3 nucleotides read TGTGCCAGCAGCTTGGGACAGGGGATTTCACCCCTCCACTTT.

This clone was counted a single time. This chain joins TRBV18 and TRBJ1-1; 8 positions agree with TRBD1. The CDR3 has 16 residues. The V gene's germline CDR1 is KGHSH and CDR2 LQKENI. Trimming took 2 bases from V and 3 from J; bases not matched to a gene: 8. This chain's CDR3 is CASSPWAAGGYTEAFF. The CDR3 bases are TGTGCCAGCTCACCATGGGCCGCAGGGGGCTACACTGAAGCTTTCTTT.

This chain uses TRBV3-1 (or the pseudogene TRBV3-2) with TRBJ2-7; weak D call: TRBD1 (6 bases). Germline CDR1 is LGHDT and CDR2 is YNNKEL (reference sequence). The germline V and J ends were trimmed by 2 bases and 4 bases, with 18 bases remaining between them. The CDR3 length is 16 residues. CDR3 amino acids: CASSQLTAGDRYEQYF. CDR3 coding DNA: TGTGCCAGCAGCCAACTCACGGCAGGGGACCGATACGAGCAGTACTTC.

The gene calls are TRBV7-2 and TRBJ1-6, with TRBD1 matching 9 bases. The J segment lost 7 bases and the V segment lost 6 bases, leaving 7 bases of the junction unmatched. The CDR3 has 15 amino acids. Germline CDR1 SGHTA, CDR2 FQGNSA. The CDR3 DNA sequence: TGTGCCAGCAGACAGGACAGGGGAAGGAATTCACCCCTCCACTTT. This gives the protein CASRQDRGRNSPLHF.

The chain links TRBV7-9 to TRBJ1-5, with 7 bases aligning to TRBD1. V was clipped by 4 bases and J by 3 bases; unmatched bases: 3. Per the germline V gene, CDR1 is SEHNR and CDR2 is FQNEAQ (reference sequence). CDR3 size: 14 residues. This chain's CDR3 is CASSWTGDNQPQHF. As DNA, the CDR3 is TGTGCCAGCAGCTGGACAGGCGACAATCAGCCCCAGCATTTT.